These 7 T cell receptor beta chains came from one sample sequenced in a study of identical twins. Using its own MiXCR run on the 5' RACE reads, TCRdb lists one record per CDR3 protein. This table has a few hundred thousand distinct CDR3 sequences, roughly 9% appearing once. Sequenced material: naive T cells sorted from blood. The receptors were sampled from a woman in her forties or fifties in good health.

This clonotype was seen a few times. The V gene is TRBV20-1, the J gene TRBJ2-1, with 11 bases lining up with TRBD2. The germline V gene encodes CDR1 DFQATT and CDR2 SNEGSKA (reference sequence). This CDR3 is 16 amino acids long. Trimming cost V 4 bases and J 6 bases; bases outside gene matches: 11. CDR3 DNA: TGCAGTGCTACAGGGTTTAGCGGGAGGGCCTTCAATGAGCAGTTCTTC. Amino acid sequence: CSATGFSGRAFNEQFF.

This clonotype has more than one count but fewer than ten. The chain is built from TRBV12-3 or TRBV12-4 and TRBJ2-3, with D possibly being TRBD2 (6 bases). This CDR3 comprises 17 residues. Deletions cut 0 bases from V and 4 bases from J, with 17 bases between. CDR3 bases: TGTGCCAGCAGTTTAGCGCAGCGGCTAGCGAGTTCAGATACGCAGTATTTT. This sequence encodes CASSLAQRLASSDTQYF.

This chain joins TRBV12-3 or TRBV12-4 and TRBJ2-1; tentative D call: TRBD2 (6 bases). This CDR3 spans 15 amino acids. V dropped 3 bases and J dropped 9 bases, with 18 bases sitting between them. The CDR3 region is CASSLTIGRTVEQFF. The CDR3 DNA follows: TGTGCCAGCAGTTTGACTATCGGGAGAACGGTTGAGCAGTTCTTC.

The chain couples TRBV29-1 to TRBJ2-2; TRBD2 matches at 14 bases. There are 15 residues in the CDR3. V lost 7 bases to trimming and J lost 6 bases; unmatched junction nucleotides: 7. CDR1 SQVTM and CDR2 ANQGSEA come from the germline V gene. CDR3 DNA: TGCAGCGCCGGACTAGCGGGGGGAACGGCCGGGGAGCTGTTTTTT. As protein: CSAGLAGGTAGELFF.

V usage is TRBV15 and J usage is TRBJ1-5, with D unclear. Trimming removed 5 bases from V and 4 bases from J, with 18 bases in between. Germline assignment: CDR1 LNHNV and CDR2 YYDKDF (reference sequence). The CDR3 runs 16 residues. The CDR3 loop reads CATSSRDRSYNQPQHF. The CDR3 DNA follows: TGTGCCACCAGCTCTCGCGACCGAAGCTATAATCAGCCCCAGCATTTT.

In its sample, this clonotype was seen a few times. J is TRBJ2-3 and V is TRBV6-5; D is unclear. The CDR3 covers 16 residues. Trimming took 2 bases from V and 2 from J, leaving 14 bases between them. The germline V gene has CDR1 MNHEY and CDR2 SVGAGI. The CDR3 loop is CASSYGSRQDTDTQYF. CDR3 DNA sequence: TGTGCCAGCAGTTACGGTAGTCGACAAGACACAGATACGCAGTATTTT.

This clonotype was detected only a few times. The chain carries TRBV3-1 and TRBJ2-1; D is possibly TRBD2 (5 bases). CDR1 LGHDT and CDR2 YNNKEL come from the germline V gene (reference sequence). Trimming stripped 4 bases from V and 8 bases from J, with 15 bases between. The CDR3 contains 14 residues. Written as DNA, the CDR3 is TGTGCCAGCAGCCTCGGACTTGAGCCGGATGAGCAGTTCTTC. Amino acid sequence: CASSLGLEPDEQFF.